This T cell receptor (beta chain) originates from a study of blood T cell repertoires in COVID-19. About the research overall: Spain, Italy and the United States supplied samples that represented acute and convalescent COVID-19. PBMCs, B-cell-depleted T cells, or T cells provided the cDNA or gDNA that made up the material.

CDR3 size: 16 residues. Trimming removed 0 bases from V and 4 bases from J, with 15 bases in between. Germline V gene data show CDR1 as LNHNV and CDR2 as YYDKDF (reference sequence). This clone has more than one count but fewer than ten. Source study methods: Reference gene primers were amplified, and this amplification served to estimate nucleated cell counts. Profiled with immunoSEQ multiplex PCR; TCRdb holds only in-frame clones, not every one. From that table come the V and J calls and clone size; the DNA was used to work out D and trimming. The sample has fewer than 200,000 clones; 65% to 90% are singletons.

This TCR derives from a human donor in a cohort sampled during active COVID-19. This chain joins TRBV15 and TRBJ1-1, with D uncertain. The sequencing sample was made of peripheral blood. The CDR3 DNA is TGTGCCACCAGCAGAGATATCCAAGCCAGGATCACTGAAGCTTTCTTT. It is translated as CATSRDIQARITEAFF.